These 14 T cell receptor beta chains were all obtained from the same sample, sequenced in a study of blood T cells in healthy people across ages. A sample-barcoded 5' primer and a J-beta primer mix were used in a second PCR of about 7 to 11 cycles. TCRdb reprocessed the 5' RACE reads with MiXCR, giving one entry per CDR3 protein. The sample shows hundreds of thousands of distinct CDR3 sequences, less than 25% of them seen only once. This sample was also put to use in a study of T cells of mothers and their children.

The sequencing input was blood. These receptors originate from a boy between 10 and 17 years old in good health.

On this clonotype: Relative to the germline gene, one junction end is altered; a read error may explain this. The gene calls are TRBV9 and TRBJ1-1; D is possibly TRBD1 (6 bases). CDR1 and CDR2 from the germline V gene are SGDLS and YYNGEE. This CDR3 region has 15 residues. CDR3 sequence reads: CASSVWGAPNTETFF. Here the CDR3 DNA reads TGTGCCAGCAGCGTATGGGGGGCCCCGAACACTGAAACTTTCTTT. The full variable domain, completed using reference TRBV9 and TRBJ1-1, is DSGVTQTPKHLITATGQRVTLRCSPRSGDLSVYWYQQSLDQGLQFLIQYYNGEERAKGNILERFSAQQFPDLHSELNLSSLELGDSALYFCASSVWGAPNTETFFGQGTRLTVV.

This clonotype was found a few times. The chain recombines TRBV7-6 with TRBJ2-3; TRBD2 might be the D (6 bases). With 5 bases removed from V and 3 bases from J, the gap between germline ends came to 15 bases. Germline CDR1 is SGHVS and CDR2 is FNYEAQ. The length of the CDR3 is 15 residues. The CDR3 DNA reads TGTGCCAGCAGCCCGACGTGGGGGGTGACAGATACGCAGTATTTT. It is translated as CASSPTWGVTDTQYF. The variable domain in full, with the rest retrieved from reference TRBV7-6 and TRBJ2-3, is GAGVSQSPRYKVTKRGQDVALRCDPISGHVSLYWYRQALGQGPEFLTYFNYEAQQDKSGLPNDRFSAERPEGSISTLTIQRTEQRDSAMYRCASSPTWGVTDTQYFGPGTRLTVL.

This clonotype was detected only a few times. A much bigger clone sits one base away, suggesting this may be a read error. The rearrangement links TRBV27 to TRBJ2-5, with D tentatively TRBD1 or TRBD2 (5 bases each). Germline V CDR1 and CDR2: MNHEY, SMNVEV (reference sequence). The CDR3 spans 14 residues. CDR3 protein: CASSLGGGQETRYF. Written as DNA, the CDR3 is TGTGCCAGCAGTTTAGGGGGTGGCCAAGAGACCCGGTACTTC.

The rearrangement joins TRBV20-1 to TRBJ2-1, with TRBD1 identical over 7 bases. Germline assignment: CDR1 DFQATT and CDR2 SNEGSKA (reference sequence). V trimming: 6 bases; J trimming: 4 bases; junction bases outside the gene matches: 3. The CDR3 length is 12 residues. The CDR3 here is CSALDRYNEQFF. Written as DNA, the CDR3 is TGCAGTGCCCTGGACAGGTACAATGAGCAGTTCTTC.

This chain uses TRBV20-1 with TRBJ1-4; D not resolved. V was clipped by 3 bases and J by 3 bases, with 11 bases between them. This CDR3 is built from 14 residues. Germline CDR1 and CDR2: DFQATT and SNEGSKA (reference sequence). The CDR3 loop is CSARPGSANEKLFF. The CDR3 DNA is TGCAGTGCTAGGCCGGGGTCGGCTAATGAAAAACTGTTTTTT.

This clonotype appeared a few times. Compared with germline, one end of the junction differs, possibly owing to a read error. The chain joins TRBV20-1 to TRBJ2-7, with 9 bases lining up with TRBD1. Germline CDR1 is DFQATT and CDR2 is SNEGSKA (reference sequence). The CDR3 totals 14 residues. CDR3 coding DNA: TGCAGTGCTAGCCCCGGGACAGGGTACTACGAGCAGTACTTT. Translating it yields CSASPGTGYYEQYF.

V is TRBV20-1 and J is TRBJ2-3; D remains unclear. CDR1 and CDR2 (germline): DFQATT, SNEGSKA (reference sequence). The CDR3 has 12 amino acids. CDR3 nucleotide sequence: TGCAGCGCCCGGCTGGCGACAGATACGCAGTATTTT. Its translation: CSARLATDTQYF.

This chain uses TRBV7-2 with TRBJ2-2, with 14 bases identical to TRBD2. The V segment lost 5 bases and the J segment 7 bases; nucleotides outside the gene matches: 6. Germline CDR1 is SGHTA and CDR2 is FQGNSA. The CDR3 runs to 16 residues. The CDR3 DNA reads TGTGCCAGCAGCACAGGACTAGCGGGGGGCGTCGGGGAGCTGTTTTTT. Translated: CASSTGLAGGVGELFF.

The chain uses TRBV2 and TRBJ2-5; a possible D gene is TRBD2 (6 bases). CDR1 is SNHLY and CDR2 is FYNNEI in the germline V gene. The CDR3 spans 13 residues. The V and J ends lost 1 base and 4 bases respectively, with 7 bases between them. The CDR3 DNA sequence: TGTGCCAGCAGTGAAGAACTAGCAGAGACCCAGTACTTC. Translation gives CASSEELAETQYF. The variable domain in full, completed from reference TRBV2 and TRBJ2-5, reads EPEVTQTPSHQVTQMGQEVILRCVPISNHLYFYWYRQILGQKVEFLVSFYNNEISEKSEIFDDQFSVERPDGSNFTLKIRSTKLEDSAMYFCASSEELAETQYFGPGTRLLVL.

In its sample, this clonotype was seen many times. One junction end does not reproduce the germline sequence, and a read error may be involved. This rearrangement joins TRBV7-3 to TRBJ2-1; TRBD2 aligns across 10 bases. Germline assignment: CDR1 SGHTA and CDR2 FQGTGA. CDR3 size: 15 residues. CDR3 sequence: CASSPSGSSYNEQFF. CDR3 nucleotide sequence: TGCGCCAGCAGCCCTAGCGGGAGCTCCTACAATGAGCAGTTCTTC.

A remark on this clonotype: One junction end disagrees with the germline gene, perhaps due to a read error. The gene calls are TRBV6-1 and TRBJ2-5, with a tentative D call TRBD1 (6 bases). The CDR3 runs to 15 residues. The germline V gene encodes CDR1 MNHNS and CDR2 SASEGT. The CDR3 bases are TGTGCCAGCTCCATAACCAGGGGTGGGCAAGAGCCCCAGTACTTC. Its translation is CASSITRGGQEPQYF.

This chain links TRBV7-3 with TRBJ1-4; D gene uncertain. Germline CDR1 SGHTA, CDR2 FQGTGA. Trimming removed 0 bases at V and 4 bases at J, with 9 bases between. This CDR3 has 15 residues. CDR3 amino acids: CASSLTPQVNEKLFF. The CDR3 DNA follows: TGTGCCAGCAGCTTAACTCCCCAGGTTAATGAAAAACTGTTTTTT. Drawing the rest from reference TRBV7-3 and TRBJ1-4, the complete variable domain is GAGVSQTPSNKVTEKGKYVELRCDPISGHTALYWYRQSLGQGPEFLIYFQGTGAADDSGLPNDRFFAVRPEGSVSTLKIQRTERGDSAVYLCASSLTPQVNEKLFFGSGTQLSVL.

This clonotype came up a few times. This rearrangement joins TRBV25-1 to TRBJ1-4; maybe TRBD1 (5 bases). V lost 1 base and J lost 8, with 14 bases in between. The CDR3 sequence is 15 residues long. Per germline, CDR1 MGHDK and CDR2 SYGVNS. DNA of the CDR3: TGTGCCAGCAGTGAATGGGGGATAGTTGGAGAAAAACTGTTTTTT. Protein product: CASSEWGIVGEKLFF.

This clonotype was observed a few times. The genes are TRBV3-1 and TRBJ2-7; TRBD2 matches at 10 bases. The J call may be incorrect, as the DNA end agrees better with TRBJ2-1. CDR3 length: 14 amino acids. Germline V gene sequence: CDR1 LGHDT, CDR2 YNNKEL (reference sequence). DNA of the CDR3: TGTGCCAGCAGCCCAAGCCTAGCGGGAGCTGAGCAGTTCTTC. It encodes CASSPSLAGAEQFF.